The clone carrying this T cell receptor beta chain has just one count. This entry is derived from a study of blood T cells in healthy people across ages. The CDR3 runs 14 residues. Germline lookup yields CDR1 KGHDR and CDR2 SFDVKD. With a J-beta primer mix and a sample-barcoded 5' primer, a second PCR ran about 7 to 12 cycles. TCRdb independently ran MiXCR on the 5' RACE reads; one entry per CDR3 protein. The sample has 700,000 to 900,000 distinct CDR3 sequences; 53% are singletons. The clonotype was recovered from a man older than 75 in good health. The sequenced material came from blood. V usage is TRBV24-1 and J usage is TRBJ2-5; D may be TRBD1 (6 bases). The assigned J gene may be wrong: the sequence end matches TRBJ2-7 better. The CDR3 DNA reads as TGTGCCACCAGCGCCCAGGGGAGAGGCTACGAGCAGTACTTC. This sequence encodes CATSAQGRGYEQYF.